This is a list of T cell receptor beta chains from one sample in a study of shared clonotypes between healthy human individuals. Assay: immunoSEQ multiplex PCR; the TCRdb copy retains only in-frame clones and omits some. This sample has about 980,000 clones, with about three quarters found just once. Sequencing was done on a sample of memory CD4+ T cells sorted from blood. These receptors were collected from a man aged 18-30 years in good health. The CDR3 runs from the conserved cysteine through the conserved F or W. Fields, in order: CDR3 protein, CDR3 DNA, J gene, D gene, V gene, clone size. A D gene is named only where the DNA matches it firmly. Not every row has a clone size; where given, it reads once, few, many or a size class.

CDR3 protein: CASSSKQGMHSPLHF
CDR3 DNA: TGTGCCAGCAGCTCCAAACAGGGGATGCATTCACCCCTCCACTTT
J gene: TRBJ1-6
D gene: TRBD1
V gene: TRBV5-4
clone size: NA

CDR3 protein: CASSHTLAGSTGELFF
CDR3 DNA: TGTGCCAGCAGCCATACCTTAGCGGGGTCCACCGGGGAGCTGTTTTTT
J gene: TRBJ2-2
D gene: TRBD2
V gene: TRBV4-2
clone size: once

CDR3 protein: CASSDPAGHKYEQYF
CDR3 DNA: TGTGCCAGCAGTGACCCAGCTGGCCACAAGTACGAGCAGTACTTC
J gene: TRBJ2-7
D gene: NA
V gene: TRBV2
clone size: many

CDR3 protein: CASSSRQFIGSPLHF
CDR3 DNA: TGTGCCAGCAGTTCCCGACAGTTCATTGGTTCACCCCTCCACTTT
J gene: TRBJ1-6
D gene: NA
V gene: TRBV27
clone size: NA

CDR3 protein: CASSSSISVLTF
CDR3 DNA: TGTGCCAGCAGCTCCTCAATCTCCGTCCTGACTTTC
J gene: TRBJ2-6
D gene: NA
V gene: TRBV7-6
clone size: NA

CDR3 protein: CASSLTTGLYSYEQYF
CDR3 DNA: TGTGCCAGCTCACTGACTACAGGATTGTACTCCTACGAGCAGTACTTC
J gene: TRBJ2-7
D gene: NA
V gene: TRBV18
clone size: NA

CDR3 protein: CASSQGQQPQHF
CDR3 DNA: TGTGCCAGCAGCCAAGGGCAGCAGCCCCAGCATTTT
J gene: TRBJ1-5
D gene: NA
V gene: TRBV14
clone size: NA

CDR3 protein: CAISEYDPRDTGELFF
CDR3 DNA: TGTGCCATCAGTGAGTATGACCCCAGAGACACCGGGGAGCTGTTTTTT
J gene: TRBJ2-2
D gene: NA
V gene: TRBV10-3
clone size: NA

CDR3 protein: CASSEGRREGYTF
CDR3 DNA: TGTGCCAGCAGTGAAGGACGGAGGGAGGGCTACACCTTC
J gene: TRBJ1-2
D gene: NA
V gene: TRBV6-1
clone size: many

CDR3 protein: CASSPVAGGLRETQYF
CDR3 DNA: TGTGCCAGCAGCCCTGTAGCGGGGGGGCTTCGAGAGACCCAGTACTTC
J gene: TRBJ2-5
D gene: TRBD2
V gene: TRBV25-1
clone size: NA

CDR3 protein: CASSLLAAYEQYF
CDR3 DNA: TGCGCCAGCAGCTTGCTGGCTGCCTACGAGCAGTACTTC
J gene: TRBJ2-7
D gene: NA
V gene: TRBV5-1
clone size: few

CDR3 protein: CAISDGQANTGELFF
CDR3 DNA: TGTGCCATCAGTGATGGGCAAGCGAACACCGGGGAGCTGTTTTTT
J gene: TRBJ2-2
D gene: NA
V gene: TRBV10-3
clone size: NA

CDR3 protein: CASSLRGPAAGNTGELFF
CDR3 DNA: TGCGCCAGCAGCCTCAGGGGGCCCGCGGCGGGCAACACCGGGGAGCTGTTTTTT
J gene: TRBJ2-2
D gene: TRBD1
V gene: TRBV4-1
clone size: NA

CDR3 protein: CASSLGMSGNYEQYF
CDR3 DNA: TGTGCCAGCAGCTTAGGTATGAGCGGGAACTACGAGCAGTACTTC
J gene: TRBJ2-7
D gene: TRBD2
V gene: TRBV7-2
clone size: NA

CDR3 protein: CASSISPAGHQPQHF
CDR3 DNA: TGTGCCAGTAGTATAAGTCCGGCAGGGCATCAGCCCCAGCATTTT
J gene: TRBJ1-5
D gene: NA
V gene: TRBV19
clone size: NA

CDR3 protein: CASSFGGQNTEAFF
CDR3 DNA: TGCGCCAGCAGCTTTGGAGGTCAGAACACTGAAGCTTTCTTT
J gene: TRBJ1-1
D gene: NA
V gene: TRBV5-1
clone size: NA

CDR3 protein: CASSSGQGYQPQHF
CDR3 DNA: TGTGCCAGCAGCTCCGGACAGGGTTATCAGCCCCAGCATTTT
J gene: TRBJ1-5
D gene: TRBD1
V gene: TRBV5-5
clone size: NA

CDR3 protein: CASSVGAGTAEQYF
CDR3 DNA: TGTGCCAGCAGCGTAGGCGCGGGGACGGCCGAGCAGTACTTC
J gene: TRBJ2-7
D gene: NA
V gene: TRBV9
clone size: once

CDR3 protein: CASSFDSSYNSPLHF
CDR3 DNA: TGTGCCAGCTCCTTTGACAGTAGCTATAATTCACCCCTCCACTTT
J gene: TRBJ1-6
D gene: NA
V gene: TRBV2
clone size: NA

CDR3 protein: CAISESAGVRNTEAFF
CDR3 DNA: TGTGCCATCAGTGAGTCCGCGGGGGTGCGGAACACTGAAGCTTTCTTT
J gene: TRBJ1-1
D gene: NA
V gene: TRBV10-3
clone size: NA

CDR3 protein: CSAEGQGSGYTF
CDR3 DNA: TGCAGCGCCGAGGGACAGGGCAGCGGCTACACCTTC
J gene: TRBJ1-2
D gene: TRBD1
V gene: TRBV29-1
clone size: NA

CDR3 protein: CASSLTGANTGELFF
CDR3 DNA: TGTGCCAGCAGCTTAACGGGGGCGAACACCGGGGAGCTGTTTTTT
J gene: TRBJ2-2
D gene: NA
V gene: TRBV5-6
clone size: NA

CDR3 protein: CSVGDGVSPLHF
CDR3 DNA: TGCAGCGTTGGCGACGGGGTCTCACCCCTCCACTTT
J gene: TRBJ1-6
D gene: NA
V gene: TRBV29-1
clone size: NA

CDR3 protein: CASSFRWGSGNTIYF
CDR3 DNA: TGTGCCAGCAGTTTCCGCTGGGGTTCAGGAAACACCATATATTTT
J gene: TRBJ1-3
D gene: NA
V gene: TRBV27
clone size: NA

CDR3 protein: CASSIGQLNSPLHF
CDR3 DNA: TGTGCCAGTAGTATCGGACAGCTAAATTCACCCCTCCACTTT
J gene: TRBJ1-6
D gene: NA
V gene: TRBV19
clone size: NA

CDR3 protein: CASSPNWNEQFF
CDR3 DNA: TGTGCCAGCAGCCCAAATTGGAATGAGCAGTTCTTC
J gene: TRBJ2-1
D gene: NA
V gene: TRBV11-2
clone size: few

CDR3 protein: CASSPGLAGARDYYEQYF
CDR3 DNA: TGTGCCAGCTCACCAGGACTAGCGGGAGCCCGCGATTACTACGAGCAGTACTTC
J gene: TRBJ2-7
D gene: TRBD2
V gene: TRBV18
clone size: NA

CDR3 protein: CASSQEVATGVYNSPLHF
CDR3 DNA: TGCGCCAGCAGCCAAGAGGTAGCAACAGGCGTTTATAATTCACCCCTCCACTTT
J gene: TRBJ1-6
D gene: NA
V gene: TRBV4-3
clone size: NA

CDR3 protein: CASTLRPNEKLFF
CDR3 DNA: TGTGCCAGCACCCTTCGGCCCAATGAAAAACTGTTTTTT
J gene: TRBJ1-4
D gene: NA
V gene: TRBV28
clone size: NA